The rows below give T cell receptor beta chains drawn from one sample of a study of control samples from healthy donors and cancer patients. TCRdb's copy holds only in-frame clones and misses some; the assay was immunoSEQ multiplex PCR. The repertoire holds about 150,000 clones, with about nine tenths as singletons. The sequencing input was blood. All receptors come from a man aged 30 to 45 in good health. Both conserved end residues are part of each CDR3. D genes are given only for firm matches. Some rows have no size entry. The others give once, few or many, or a class for an expanded clone.

v_call: TRBV2; cdr3_length: 15; j_call: TRBJ2-1; d_call: TRBD2; clone_size: NA; cdr3_aa: CASRTLAGANNEQFF; cdr3_nt: TGTGCCAGCAGGACCCTAGCGGGGGCTAACAATGAGCAGTTCTTC
v_call: TRBV7-3; cdr3_length: 15; j_call: TRBJ2-6; d_call: NA; clone_size: NA; cdr3_aa: CASAPPLPGANVLTF; cdr3_nt: TGTGCCAGCGCCCCCCCCCTTCCTGGGGCCAACGTCCTGACTTTC
v_call: TRBV7-2; cdr3_length: 14; j_call: TRBJ2-1; d_call: NA; clone_size: NA; cdr3_aa: CASSRGFSYNEQFF; cdr3_nt: TGTGCCAGCAGCCGTGGGTTTTCCTACAATGAGCAGTTCTTC
v_call: TRBV7-2; cdr3_length: 17; j_call: TRBJ1-1; d_call: NA; clone_size: NA; cdr3_aa: CASSSIRRGAANTEAFF; cdr3_nt: TGTGCCAGCAGCTCGATCCGCCGGGGGGCGGCGAACACTGAAGCTTTCTTT
v_call: TRBV9; cdr3_length: 17; j_call: TRBJ2-3; d_call: NA; clone_size: NA; cdr3_aa: CASSVDTGLVPPDTQYF; cdr3_nt: TGTGCCAGCAGCGTAGATACAGGCCTCGTTCCACCAGATACGCAGTATTTT
v_call: TRBV28; cdr3_length: 14; j_call: TRBJ1-3; d_call: NA; clone_size: NA; cdr3_aa: CASSLGNRGNTIYF; cdr3_nt: TGTGCCAGCAGTTTAGGGAATCGTGGAAACACCATATATTTT
v_call: TRBV10-1; cdr3_length: 14; j_call: TRBJ2-7; d_call: NA; clone_size: NA; cdr3_aa: CASSLGGTDYEQYF; cdr3_nt: TGCGCCAGCAGTCTAGGAGGGACCGACTACGAGCAGTACTTC
v_call: TRBV29-1; cdr3_length: 14; j_call: TRBJ2-7; d_call: TRBD2; clone_size: NA; cdr3_aa: CSVSQREGPHEQYF; cdr3_nt: TGCAGCGTCTCCCAGCGGGAGGGCCCCCACGAGCAGTACTTC
v_call: TRBV9; cdr3_length: 15; j_call: TRBJ2-7; d_call: TRBD2; clone_size: NA; cdr3_aa: CASSQGTSVRYEQYF; cdr3_nt: TGTGCCAGCAGCCAAGGGACTAGCGTTCGCTACGAGCAGTACTTC
v_call: TRBV19; cdr3_length: 14; j_call: TRBJ1-2; d_call: TRBD1; clone_size: NA; cdr3_aa: CASSMQGASLGYTF; cdr3_nt: TGTGCCAGTAGTATGCAGGGGGCCTCCCTTGGCTACACCTTC
v_call: TRBV9; cdr3_length: 15; j_call: TRBJ2-7; d_call: NA; clone_size: NA; cdr3_aa: CASSVGAQGPYEQYF; cdr3_nt: TGTGCCAGCAGCGTAGGTGCCCAGGGGCCCTACGAGCAGTACTTC
v_call: TRBV5-4; cdr3_length: 15; j_call: TRBJ1-2; d_call: TRBD1; clone_size: NA; cdr3_aa: CASRYRDRRNYGYTF; cdr3_nt: TGTGCCAGCAGGTACCGGGACAGAAGGAACTATGGCTACACCTTC
v_call: TRBV27; cdr3_length: 17; j_call: TRBJ2-1; d_call: TRBD2; clone_size: NA; cdr3_aa: CASSLLAGGPGLDEQFF; cdr3_nt: TGTGCCAGCAGTTTACTAGCGGGAGGGCCGGGGTTGGATGAGCAGTTCTTC
v_call: TRBV9; cdr3_length: 15; j_call: TRBJ2-2; d_call: TRBD2; clone_size: NA; cdr3_aa: CASSPTSGKTGELFF; cdr3_nt: TGTGCCAGCAGCCCTACTAGCGGGAAGACCGGGGAGCTGTTTTTT
v_call: TRBV4-3; cdr3_length: 15; j_call: TRBJ2-7; d_call: TRBD2; clone_size: NA; cdr3_aa: CASSHGTSGNYEQYF; cdr3_nt: TGCGCCAGCAGCCATGGGACTAGCGGAAACTACGAGCAGTACTTC
v_call: TRBV12-3/TRBV12-4; cdr3_length: 12; j_call: TRBJ2-2; d_call: NA; clone_size: NA; cdr3_aa: CASSFGAGELFF; cdr3_nt: TGTGCCAGCAGTTTTGGGGCCGGGGAGCTGTTTTTT
v_call: TRBV14; cdr3_length: 16; j_call: TRBJ2-7; d_call: TRBD1; clone_size: NA; cdr3_aa: CASSLTLGQGSYEQYF; cdr3_nt: TGTGCCAGCAGCCTAACCCTAGGACAGGGCTCCTACGAGCAGTACTTC
v_call: TRBV5-1; cdr3_length: 13; j_call: TRBJ2-7; d_call: NA; clone_size: NA; cdr3_aa: CASSLVSGDEQYF; cdr3_nt: TGCGCCAGCAGCTTGGTGTCAGGTGACGAGCAGTACTTC
v_call: TRBV19; cdr3_length: 15; j_call: TRBJ2-7; d_call: NA; clone_size: NA; cdr3_aa: CASSISPRPGHEQYF; cdr3_nt: TGTGCCAGTAGTATCTCGCCCCGCCCGGGCCACGAGCAGTACTTC
v_call: TRBV6-5; cdr3_length: 15; j_call: TRBJ2-5; d_call: NA; clone_size: NA; cdr3_aa: CASRTNSLAQETQYF; cdr3_nt: TGTGCCAGCAGGACGAACAGCTTAGCCCAAGAGACCCAGTACTTC
v_call: TRBV6-2/TRBV6-3; cdr3_length: 13; j_call: TRBJ2-3; d_call: NA; clone_size: NA; cdr3_aa: CASSTDMRDTQYF; cdr3_nt: TGTGCCAGCAGTACGGACATGAGGGATACGCAGTATTTT
v_call: TRBV4-3; cdr3_length: 16; j_call: TRBJ1-3; d_call: NA; clone_size: NA; cdr3_aa: CASSPTPLPSGNTIYF; cdr3_nt: TGCGCCAGCAGCCCTACCCCCCTACCTTCTGGAAACACCATATATTTT
v_call: TRBV29-1; cdr3_length: 18; j_call: TRBJ2-1; d_call: TRBD2; clone_size: NA; cdr3_aa: CSVVAGLAGAGQVNEQFF; cdr3_nt: TGCAGCGTTGTAGCGGGGCTAGCGGGAGCGGGTCAGGTCAATGAGCAGTTCTTC
v_call: TRBV4-3; cdr3_length: 17; j_call: TRBJ1-6; d_call: NA; clone_size: NA; cdr3_aa: CASSKGTGPSYNSPLHF; cdr3_nt: TGCGCCAGCAGCAAGGGAACAGGGCCCAGCTATAATTCACCCCTCCACTTT
v_call: TRBV11-2; cdr3_length: 14; j_call: TRBJ2-3; d_call: NA; clone_size: NA; cdr3_aa: CASSLGYGVDTQYF; cdr3_nt: TGTGCCAGCAGCTTAGGGTACGGGGTAGATACGCAGTATTTT
v_call: TRBV3-1/TRBV3-2; cdr3_length: 13; j_call: TRBJ1-6; d_call: NA; clone_size: NA; cdr3_aa: CASSQEGGSPLHF; cdr3_nt: TGTGCCAGCAGCCAAGAGGGGGGTTCACCCCTCCACTTT
v_call: TRBV7-2; cdr3_length: 13; j_call: TRBJ2-7; d_call: TRBD2; clone_size: NA; cdr3_aa: CASSMGLAREQYF; cdr3_nt: TGTGCCAGCAGCATGGGACTAGCTCGGGAGCAGTACTTC
v_call: TRBV5-8; cdr3_length: 14; j_call: TRBJ2-7; d_call: NA; clone_size: NA; cdr3_aa: CASSFARVPFEQYF; cdr3_nt: TGTGCCAGCAGCTTCGCCAGGGTTCCTTTCGAGCAGTACTTC
v_call: TRBV5-6; cdr3_length: 13; j_call: TRBJ2-1; d_call: TRBD2; clone_size: few; cdr3_aa: CASSRTSNNEQFF; cdr3_nt: TGTGCCAGCAGCCGGACTAGCAACAATGAGCAGTTCTTC
v_call: TRBV7-3; cdr3_length: 15; j_call: TRBJ2-1; d_call: NA; clone_size: NA; cdr3_aa: CASSLGFASYNEQFF; cdr3_nt: TGTGCCAGCAGCCTCGGATTCGCGTCCTACAATGAGCAGTTCTTC
v_call: TRBV27; cdr3_length: 14; j_call: TRBJ1-6; d_call: NA; clone_size: NA; cdr3_aa: CASSYRNTNSPLHF; cdr3_nt: TGTGCCAGCAGTTATAGGAACACCAATTCACCCCTCCACTTT
v_call: TRBV29-1; cdr3_length: 11; j_call: TRBJ2-1; d_call: NA; clone_size: NA; cdr3_aa: CSVFLLNEQFF; cdr3_nt: TGCAGCGTTTTCCTACTCAATGAGCAGTTCTTC
v_call: TRBV25-1; cdr3_length: 15; j_call: TRBJ2-3; d_call: TRBD2; clone_size: NA; cdr3_aa: CASSGLAASTDTQYF; cdr3_nt: TGTGCCAGCAGTGGACTAGCGGCTAGCACAGATACGCAGTATTTT
v_call: TRBV24-1; cdr3_length: 17; j_call: TRBJ2-1; d_call: TRBD1; clone_size: NA; cdr3_aa: CATSDLPRDSLYNEQFF; cdr3_nt: TGTGCCACCAGTGATTTGCCCCGGGACAGCCTTTACAATGAGCAGTTCTTC
v_call: TRBV11-2; cdr3_length: 15; j_call: TRBJ2-7; d_call: NA; clone_size: few; cdr3_aa: CASSLGVYSGYEQYF; cdr3_nt: TGTGCCAGCAGCTTAGGAGTCTACTCGGGTTACGAGCAGTACTTC
v_call: TRBV7-8; cdr3_length: 16; j_call: TRBJ2-3; d_call: TRBD2; clone_size: NA; cdr3_aa: CASSLRLAGFTDTQYF; cdr3_nt: TGTGCCAGCAGCTTAAGACTAGCGGGATTCACAGATACGCAGTATTTT
v_call: TRBV6-5; cdr3_length: 13; j_call: TRBJ2-7; d_call: NA; clone_size: once; cdr3_aa: CASRPGHFYEQYF; cdr3_nt: TGTGCCAGCAGACCTGGACACTTTTACGAGCAGTACTTC
v_call: TRBV7-9; cdr3_length: 14; j_call: TRBJ1-1; d_call: TRBD1; clone_size: NA; cdr3_aa: CASSPDRVYGEAFF; cdr3_nt: TGTGCCAGCAGCCCAGACAGGGTTTATGGAGAAGCTTTCTTT
v_call: TRBV9; cdr3_length: 16; j_call: TRBJ2-3; d_call: NA; clone_size: NA; cdr3_aa: CASSETQEKSTDTQYF; cdr3_nt: TGTGCCAGCAGCGAAACACAAGAAAAAAGCACAGATACGCAGTATTTT
v_call: TRBV7-6; cdr3_length: 14; j_call: TRBJ2-5; d_call: NA; clone_size: NA; cdr3_aa: CASSLTSSKETQYF; cdr3_nt: TGTGCCAGCAGCTTGACTAGTTCCAAAGAGACCCAGTACTTC
v_call: TRBV4-3; cdr3_length: 11; j_call: TRBJ1-1; d_call: NA; clone_size: NA; cdr3_aa: CATRGGTEAFF; cdr3_nt: TGCGCCACCCGCGGAGGCACTGAAGCTTTCTTT
v_call: TRBV4-3; cdr3_length: 16; j_call: TRBJ2-1; d_call: TRBD1; clone_size: NA; cdr3_aa: CASSHSSSTGDNEQFF; cdr3_nt: TGCGCCAGCAGCCACTCGTCCTCCACAGGGGACAATGAGCAGTTCTTC
v_call: TRBV19; cdr3_length: 14; j_call: TRBJ2-7; d_call: TRBD1; clone_size: NA; cdr3_aa: CASSITTGLNEQYF; cdr3_nt: TGTGCCAGTAGTATTACGACAGGGCTCAACGAGCAGTACTTC
v_call: TRBV27; cdr3_length: 12; j_call: TRBJ2-7; d_call: NA; clone_size: NA; cdr3_aa: CASSSLANEQYF; cdr3_nt: TGTGCCAGCAGTTCACTTGCGAACGAGCAGTACTTC
v_call: TRBV11-2; cdr3_length: 15; j_call: TRBJ1-1; d_call: TRBD1; clone_size: NA; cdr3_aa: CASSATDRGNTEAFF; cdr3_nt: TGTGCCAGCAGCGCCACCGACAGGGGAAACACTGAAGCTTTCTTT
v_call: TRBV27; cdr3_length: 15; j_call: TRBJ2-3; d_call: TRBD2; clone_size: NA; cdr3_aa: CASTLGAGVPDTQYF; cdr3_nt: TGTGCCAGCACCCTTGGGGCGGGAGTTCCAGATACGCAGTATTTT
v_call: TRBV6-2/TRBV6-3; cdr3_length: 17; j_call: TRBJ2-3; d_call: TRBD2; clone_size: NA; cdr3_aa: CASSRPTSGRSTDTQYF; cdr3_nt: TGTGCCAGCAGTCGCCCTACTAGCGGGAGATCGACAGATACGCAGTATTTT
v_call: TRBV19; cdr3_length: 17; j_call: TRBJ2-2; d_call: TRBD2; clone_size: NA; cdr3_aa: CASSIPGRAGMTGELFF; cdr3_nt: TGTGCCAGTAGTATCCCCGGGAGGGCAGGAATGACCGGGGAGCTGTTTTTT
v_call: TRBV6-5; cdr3_length: 13; j_call: TRBJ2-7; d_call: NA; clone_size: NA; cdr3_aa: CASSYRGAVEQYF; cdr3_nt: TGTGCCAGCAGTTACCGCGGAGCCGTCGAGCAGTACTTC